The present T cell receptor (beta chain) was sequenced within a study of blood T cell repertoires in COVID-19. Whole-study context: Sample material is recorded as cDNA or gDNA derived from T cells, B-cell-depleted T cells, or PBMCs.

Seattle patient enrollment occurred during active infection, with longitudinal follow-up thereafter. V lost 0 bases, J lost 5 bases, and 13 bases lay in between. CDR3 size: 15 residues. Germline-derived CDR1 and CDR2 are LGHDT and YNNKEL (reference sequence). In the original workflow: Amplification with reference gene primers provided the estimates of nucleated cell counts. Only in-frame clones appear in the TCRdb table, and some are missing; sequencing was by immunoSEQ multiplex PCR. V, J and clone size derive from that table, while D and trimming were established from the DNA sequence. The sample shows around 60,000 clones, roughly 83% of them seen only once.

The receptor was derived from a man aged 50 to 60 with COVID-19, enrolled during active disease. This sequence joins TRBV3-1 (or the pseudogene TRBV3-2) and TRBJ1-2; tentatively, D is TRBD1 (5 bases). Specimen: peripheral blood. CDR3 nucleotide sequence: TGTGCCAGCAGCCAAGAGTCAACAGGTCGGTATGGCTACACCTTC. This codes for CASSQESTGRYGYTF.